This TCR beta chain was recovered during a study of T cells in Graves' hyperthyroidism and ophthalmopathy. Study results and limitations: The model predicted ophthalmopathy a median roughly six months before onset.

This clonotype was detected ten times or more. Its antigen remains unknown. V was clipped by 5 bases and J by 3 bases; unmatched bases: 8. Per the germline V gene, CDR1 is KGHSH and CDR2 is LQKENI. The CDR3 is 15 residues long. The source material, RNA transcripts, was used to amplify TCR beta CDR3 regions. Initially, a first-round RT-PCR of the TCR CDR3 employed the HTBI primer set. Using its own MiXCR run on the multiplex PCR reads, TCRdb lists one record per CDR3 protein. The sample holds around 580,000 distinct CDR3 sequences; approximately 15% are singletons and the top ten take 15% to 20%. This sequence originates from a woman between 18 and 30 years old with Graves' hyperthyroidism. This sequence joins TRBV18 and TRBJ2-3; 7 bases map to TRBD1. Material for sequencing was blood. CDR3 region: CASSTWTGETDTQYF. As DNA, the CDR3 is TGTGCCAGCTCAACATGGACAGGAGAAACAGATACGCAGTATTTT. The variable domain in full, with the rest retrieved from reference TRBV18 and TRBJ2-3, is NAGVMQNPRHLVRRRGQEARLRCSPMKGHSHVYWYRQLPEEGLKFMVYLQKENIIDESGMPKERFSAEFPKEGPSILRIQQVVRGDSAAYFCASSTWTGETDTQYFGPGTRLTVL.